A single sample is the source of the 11 T cell receptor beta chains below, sequenced in a study of persistence of HIV-infected CD4 T cells. The antigens for these receptors are not known. Cells were stimulated with overlapping HIV-1 Gag 15-mer peptides. Memory cells lacking CD40L and CD69 with high CD45RO were sorted. This was the immunoSEQ version 4 assay in survey mode. The assay was immunoSEQ multiplex PCR, and TCRdb's table has in-frame clones only and misses some. The data contain 50,000 to 65,000 clones, over 60% of them singletons. The sequences come from CD4+ T cells sorted from PBMCs after roughly 18-hour stimulation, collected from a patient who received antiretroviral therapy. The receptor source for this set is an adult man with HIV who was CMV-seropositive.

The chain is built from TRBV24-1 and TRBJ2-3, with D unresolved. The CDR3 contains 14 residues. V dropped 1 base and J dropped 4 bases, with 8 bases sitting between them. The V gene's germline CDR1 is KGHDR and CDR2 SFDVKD. The CDR3 sequence: CATSDFRRPDTQYF. The CDR3 DNA sequence: TGTGCCACCAGTGATTTTCGCAGGCCAGATACGCAGTATTTT.

The chain carries TRBV3-1 (or the pseudogene TRBV3-2) and TRBJ1-6; D uncertain. V lost 4 bases and J lost 7, with 14 bases in between. There are 15 residues in the CDR3. CDR1 is LGHDT, CDR2 YNNKEL, per germline (reference sequence). The CDR3 nucleotides read TGTGCCAGCAGCCCCCAGGCGGGTGGCAATTCACCCCTCCACTTT. Amino acids: CASSPQAGGNSPLHF.

The rearrangement uses TRBV27 and TRBJ2-3, with 9 bases that match TRBD1. With V trimmed by 5 bases and J by 0 bases, 9 bases remained unmatched. Germline CDR1 reads MNHEY; CDR2 reads SMNVEV (reference sequence). CDR3 length equals 17 residues. The CDR3 region is CASSRRTGGGSTDTQYF. As DNA, the CDR3 is TGTGCCAGCAGTCGTAGAACAGGGGGCGGGAGCACAGATACGCAGTATTTT.

The chain is built from TRBV28 and TRBJ1-3, with D maybe TRBD1 (5 bases). The CDR3 contains 17 residues. The germline V gene encodes CDR1 MDHEN and CDR2 SYDVKM. Deletions cut 8 bases from V and 0 bases from J, with 20 bases between. CDR3 nucleotides: TGTGCCAGCGCCTCCGGGGCGTCCGGGACCTCTGGAAACACCATATATTTT. Translating gives CASASGASGTSGNTIYF.

This clone was recorded once. This CDR3 is CASRDPSVSGNTIYF. CDR3 nucleotides: TGTGCCAGCCGGGACCCGTCCGTCTCTGGAAACACCATATATTTT. The chain carries TRBV5-4 and TRBJ1-3; TRBD1 is a possible D gene (5 bases). This CDR3 contains 15 residues. Germline V gene lookup returns CDR1 SGHNT and CDR2 YYREEE (reference sequence). The V gene lost 7 bases and the J gene lost 0 bases, with 14 bases spanning the gap.

This chain connects TRBV5-1 to TRBJ2-2; TRBD1 agrees at 10 bases. Trimming removed 6 bases from V and 4 bases from J; junction bases left unmatched: 12. CDR3 size: 17 residues. Germline V lookup: CDR1 SGHRS, CDR2 YFSETQ. Written as DNA, the CDR3 is TGCGCCAGCACTCCCACCCCGGGACAGGGGAGCACCGGGGAGCTGTTTTTT. Its translation: CASTPTPGQGSTGELFF.

The chain recombines TRBV13 with TRBJ1-1; D is unclear. This CDR3 is built from 13 residues. The germline CDR1 and CDR2 sequences are PRHDT and FYEKMQ (reference sequence). V gave up 2 bases and J gave up 1 base, with 5 bases separating them. The CDR3, as DNA: TGTGCCAGCAGCTTAAAACCGAACACTGAAGCTTTCTTT. It codes for CASSLKPNTEAFF.

The rearrangement joins TRBV2 to TRBJ1-5; D is ambiguous. The germline gives CDR1 SNHLY, CDR2 FYNNEI. The CDR3 contains 14 residues. The germline V and J ends were trimmed by 1 base and 7 bases, with 11 bases remaining between them. In nucleotides, the CDR3 is TGTGCCAGCAGTGAAGGGCGTGGCGGGCAGCCCCAGCATTTT. As protein: CASSEGRGGQPQHF.

The rearrangement joins TRBV5-5 to TRBJ1-3; tentative D call: TRBD1 (6 bases). The length of the CDR3 is 16 residues. Trimming shortened V by 4 bases and J by 2 bases, and 16 bases separated the two germline ends. Germline V lookup: CDR1 SGHKS, CDR2 YYEKEE (reference sequence). CDR3 sequence (DNA): TGTGCCAGCAGCCCTGGGGGGCGGATGCCTGGAAACACCATATATTTT. This sequence encodes CASSPGGRMPGNTIYF.

J is TRBJ1-4 and V is TRBV5-4, with D maybe TRBD1 (5 bases). Germline CDR1 and CDR2: SGHNT and YYREEE (reference sequence). CDR3 length: 14 amino acids. V was pared by 2 bases and J by 8 bases, with 13 bases between. CDR3 in amino acids: CASSFGGGGEKLFF. CDR3 DNA sequence: TGTGCCAGCAGCTTTGGGGGTGGAGGGGAAAAACTGTTTTTT. Filled out from reference TRBV5-4 and TRBJ1-4, the complete variable domain reads ETGVTQSPTHLIKTRGQQVTLRCSSQSGHNTVSWYQQALGQGPQFIFQYYREEENGRGNFPPRFSGLQFPNYSSELNVNALELDDSALYLCASSFGGGGEKLFFGSGTQLSVL.

The chain couples TRBV24-1 to TRBJ2-2; 7 bases are a match to TRBD2. CDR1 and CDR2 (germline): KGHDR, SFDVKD. V shed 7 bases and J 0 bases; nucleotides not matched to a gene: 16. CDR3 length: 19 residues. CDR3 DNA sequence: TGTGCCACCAGCCTTTCGGGAGGTGTCCCGATAACGAACACCGGGGAGCTGTTTTTT. It is translated as CATSLSGGVPITNTGELFF.